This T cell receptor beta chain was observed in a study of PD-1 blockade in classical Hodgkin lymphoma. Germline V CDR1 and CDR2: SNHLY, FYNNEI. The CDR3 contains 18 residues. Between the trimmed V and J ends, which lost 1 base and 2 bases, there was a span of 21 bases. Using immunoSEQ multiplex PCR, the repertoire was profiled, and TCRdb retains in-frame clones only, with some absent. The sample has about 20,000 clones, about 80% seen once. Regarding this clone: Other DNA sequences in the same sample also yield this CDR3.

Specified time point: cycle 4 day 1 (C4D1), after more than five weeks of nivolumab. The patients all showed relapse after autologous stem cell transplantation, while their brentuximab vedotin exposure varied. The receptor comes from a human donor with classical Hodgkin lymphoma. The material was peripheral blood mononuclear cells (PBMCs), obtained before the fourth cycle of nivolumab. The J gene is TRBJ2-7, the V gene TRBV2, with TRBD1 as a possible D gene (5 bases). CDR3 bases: TGTGCCAGCAGTGAAGAAACTATCCAGGGCCACCGCCCCTACGAGCAGTACTTC. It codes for CASSEETIQGHRPYEQYF. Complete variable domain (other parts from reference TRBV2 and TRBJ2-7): EPEVTQTPSHQVTQMGQEVILRCVPISNHLYFYWYRQILGQKVEFLVSFYNNEISEKSEIFDDQFSVERPDGSNFTLKIRSTKLEDSAMYFCASSEETIQGHRPYEQYFGPGTRLTVT.